One sample yielded the 21 T cell receptor beta chains listed below, sequenced in a study of T-cell reconstitution after alpha-beta-depleted transplantation in children. The TCRbeta library was prepared with unique molecular identifiers. A single record per CDR3 protein comes from TCRdb applying MiXCR to the PCR reads. This sample has 90,000 to 130,000 distinct CDR3 sequences; about 9.4% occur once, and the top ten carry 6.5% to 9.5%. Material: PBMCs from the stem cell graft donor, obtained from the stem cell graft. The receptors shown here come from a human donor who donated a stem cell graft to a child with acute lymphoblastic leukemia.

This clonotype has at least ten counts. V usage is TRBV4-3 and J usage is TRBJ2-3; D uncertain. The V end lost 0 bases, the J end lost 0 bases, and 7 bases lay between the germline ends. Germline values: CDR1 LGHNA, CDR2 YSLEER. The CDR3 is 15 residues long. The CDR3 coding sequence is TGCGCCAGCAGCCAAGAAGGACGGAGCACAGATACGCAGTATTTT. Protein: CASSQEGRSTDTQYF.

This clonotype was seen at least ten times. The chain carries TRBV7-9 and TRBJ1-3, with D uncertain. Germline-derived CDR1 and CDR2 are SEHNR and FQNEAQ (reference sequence). Trimming removed 5 bases at V and 5 bases at J, with 7 bases between. The CDR3 is made up of 12 amino acids. CDR3 coding DNA: TGTGCCAGCAGCACGCAAAGAAACACCATATATTTT. Translated: CASSTQRNTIYF.

This clonotype was detected ten times or more. This chain uses TRBV3-1 with TRBJ1-1; no definite D call. The CDR3 extends over 15 amino acids. V was shortened by 1 base and J by 1 base, with 10 bases between the two germline ends. Germline V lookup: CDR1 LGHDT, CDR2 YNNKEL (reference sequence). The CDR3 is CASSQGLQPNTEAFF. The CDR3 nucleotides are TGTGCCAGCAGCCAAGGACTACAGCCGAACACTGAAGCTTTCTTT. Filled out from reference TRBV3-1 and TRBJ1-1, the complete variable domain reads DTAVSQTPKYLVTQMGNDKSIKCEQNLGHDTMYWYKQDSKKFLKIMFSYNNKELIINETVPNRFSPKSPDKAHLNLHINSLELGDSAVYFCASSQGLQPNTEAFFGQGTRLTVV.

The chain employs TRBV11-2 and TRBJ2-1, with 7 bases identical to TRBD2. Per the germline V gene, CDR1 is SGHAT and CDR2 is FQNNGV. CDR3 size: 13 residues. The CDR3 sequence is CGRGEGAYNEQFF. DNA for the CDR3: TGTGGCCGGGGGGAAGGGGCCTACAATGAGCAGTTCTTC. The full variable domain, its missing parts supplied by reference TRBV11-2 and TRBJ2-1, is EAGVAQSPRYKIIEKRQSVAFWCNPISGHATLYWYQQILGQGPKLLIQFQNNGVVDDSQLPKDRFSAERLKGVDSTLKIQPAKLEDSAVYLCGRGEGAYNEQFFGPGTRLTVL.

This clonotype has a handful of counts. This sequence joins TRBV7-8 and TRBJ2-3, with D unclear. Germline loops: CDR1 SGHVS, CDR2 FQNEAQ. The CDR3 has 16 amino acids. The germline V and J ends were trimmed by 5 bases and 1 base, with 16 bases remaining between them. The CDR3 loop reads CASSPPQRGRTDTQYF. The CDR3 DNA is TGTGCCAGCAGCCCCCCCCAGCGCGGCCGCACAGATACGCAGTATTTT.

CDR3 in DNA: TGTGCCAGCAGCCTCCTGGGTATCCAGCGGGAGAGCGAGCAGTACTTC. Its translation: CASSLLGIQRESEQYF. The chain employs TRBV6-2 or TRBV6-3 and TRBJ2-7; 8 bases align to TRBD2. This CDR3 contains 16 residues. V shed 6 bases and J 6 bases; nucleotides not matched to a gene: 16. CDR1 and CDR2 (germline): MNHEY, SVGEGT.

This clonotype was counted at least ten times. The chain combines TRBV18 with TRBJ2-7; perhaps TRBD1 as D (5 bases). Germline V gene data show CDR1 as KGHSH and CDR2 as LQKENI. The germline V and J ends were trimmed by 0 bases and 5 bases, with 8 bases remaining between them. The CDR3 is 13 amino acids. CDR3 coding DNA: TGTGCCAGCTCACCACCTTCAGGGAACGAGCAGTACTTC. Amino acids: CASSPPSGNEQYF. Together with reference TRBV18 and TRBJ2-7, the CDR3 gives the full variable domain: NAGVMQNPRHLVRRRGQEARLRCSPMKGHSHVYWYRQLPEEGLKFMVYLQKENIIDESGMPKERFSAEFPKEGPSILRIQQVVRGDSAAYFCASSPPSGNEQYFGPGTRLTVT.

This clonotype has ten or more counts. J is TRBJ1-6 and V is TRBV12-3 or TRBV12-4; a possible D gene is TRBD1 (6 bases). The CDR3 consists of 17 residues. Trimming took 5 bases from V and 0 from J, leaving 14 bases between them. CDR3 coding DNA: TGTGCCAGCAGTAATGGACAGACCTTCTCCTATAATTCACCCCTCCACTTT. This sequence encodes CASSNGQTFSYNSPLHF.

In this sample, this clonotype turned up many times. The CDR3 reads CASSQDIGQGADTQYF. The CDR3 DNA reads as TGCGCCAGCAGCCAAGATATAGGACAGGGGGCAGATACGCAGTATTTT. J is TRBJ2-3 and V is TRBV4-3; 10 positions agree with TRBD1. CDR3 length equals 16 residues. The germline gives CDR1 LGHNA, CDR2 YSLEER. Losses at the gene ends were 0 bases for V and 4 bases for J; bases not matched to a gene: 4.

This clonotype has at least ten counts. The chain couples TRBV6-2 or TRBV6-3 to TRBJ2-2, with D possibly TRBD2 on 6 matching bases. V was clipped by 6 bases and J by 1 base, with 18 bases between them. The CDR3 length is 17 residues. The germline CDR1 and CDR2 sequences are MNHEY and SVGEGT. The CDR3 bases are TGTGCCAGCAGCCTACTCAGCCCGGGGGTGAACACCGGGGAGCTGTTTTTT. Translating gives CASSLLSPGVNTGELFF.

This clonotype showed up many times. CDR3 nucleotides: TGTGCCAGCAGCCGTCCGGGACAGACCTATGGCTACACCTTC. This encodes CASSRPGQTYGYTF. The rearrangement links TRBV6-1 to TRBJ1-2, with TRBD1 identical over 7 bases. Trimming removed 6 bases from V and 4 bases from J; junction bases left unmatched: 8. Per germline, CDR1 MNHNS and CDR2 SASEGT. This CDR3 comprises 14 residues.

On this clonotype: This may come from a read error, since a much larger clone is one base off. The gene calls are TRBV19 and TRBJ2-1; D may be TRBD1 (6 bases). The germline V gene has CDR1 LNHDA and CDR2 SQIVND (reference sequence). This CDR3 is built from 13 residues. The CDR3 spells CGSSITGTNEQFF. The CDR3 nucleotides are TGTGGCAGTAGTATTACAGGGACCAATGAGCAGTTCTTC.

This sequence joins TRBV3-1 and TRBJ2-1; TRBD1 agrees at 8 bases. CDR1 and CDR2 (germline): LGHDT, YNNKEL (reference sequence). V was clipped by 10 bases and J by 7 bases; unmatched bases: 21. This CDR3 region has 17 residues. This chain's CDR3 is CATCQDQRQGFWNEQFF. DNA of the CDR3: TGTGCCACCTGCCAAGACCAGAGACAGGGGTTCTGGAATGAGCAGTTCTTC.

This clonotype came up many times. This chain links TRBV5-1 with TRBJ2-4; 8 bases align to TRBD2. Per the germline V gene, CDR1 is SGHRS and CDR2 is YFSETQ. This CDR3 region has 16 residues. After removal of 7 bases from V and 7 bases from J, the junction contained 16 bases not matched to a gene. The DNA for the CDR3 is TGCGCCAGCCATGTGCCTGAGGGCGGGGGGAAGAACATTCAGTACTTC. It codes for CASHVPEGGGKNIQYF.

This clonotype showed up many times. This chain uses TRBV5-1 with TRBJ1-6, with TRBD1 as a possible D gene (6 bases). Germline CDR1 and CDR2: SGHRS and YFSETQ. Trimming pared 4 bases from V and 5 bases from J, leaving 13 bases between. This CDR3 contains 15 residues. The CDR3 DNA reads as TGCGCCAGCAGCCTGGGGGCAGGCAATAATTCACCCCTCCACTTT. It codes for CASSLGAGNNSPLHF.

This clonotype was detected only a few times. The chain links TRBV6-5 to TRBJ1-5, with a tentative D call TRBD1 (5 bases). There are 14 residues in the CDR3. CDR1 MNHEY and CDR2 SVGAGI come from the germline V gene. The ends were cut back, 4 bases at V and 6 bases at J, with 13 bases in the middle. CDR3 protein: CASSSAGSGQPQHF. For the CDR3, the DNA is TGTGCCAGCAGTTCGGCAGGGTCGGGTCAGCCCCAGCATTTT.

In its sample, this clonotype was seen many times. The DNA of the CDR3 is TGTGCCACCAGCAACGATAGGGCAGACGAGCAGTACTTC. Encoded protein: CATSNDRADEQYF. The chain combines TRBV15 with TRBJ2-7, with D hard to call. This CDR3 is built from 13 residues. Trimming took 4 bases from V and 5 from J, leaving 12 bases between them. CDR1 is LNHNV, CDR2 YYDKDF, per germline (reference sequence).

About this clonotype itself: A much larger clone is a single base away; this may be a read error. The chain is built from TRBV12-3 or TRBV12-4 and TRBJ2-3; 9 bases map to TRBD1. Trimming took 1 base from V and 4 from J; bases not matched to a gene: 3. The length of the CDR3 is 15 residues. The CDR3 region is CASSLGDRVSDTQYF. CDR3 in DNA: TGTGCCAGCAGTTTAGGGGACAGGGTGTCAGATACGCAGTATTTT.

This clonotype was counted many times. V and J are TRBV29-1 and TRBJ2-3; 11 bases fit TRBD1. Germline values: CDR1 SQVTM, CDR2 ANQGSEA. The CDR3 is made up of 16 amino acids. The junction had 10 bases not matched to a gene; V was cut back by 2 bases and J by 6 bases. The CDR3 bases are TGCAGCGTTGAACCCGGGACAGGGGGTCCAACGGATACGCAGTATTTT. Protein product: CSVEPGTGGPTDTQYF.

V usage is TRBV25-1 and J usage is TRBJ2-5; the match to TRBD1 covers 9 bases. The CDR3 consists of 20 residues. Per germline, CDR1 MGHDK and CDR2 SYGVNS. V trimming: 5 bases; J trimming: 0 bases; junction bases outside the gene matches: 19. The CDR3 sequence: CASSPSGRGGTGRYQETQYF. As DNA, the CDR3 is TGTGCCAGCAGTCCCTCAGGAAGAGGGGGGACAGGGAGGTACCAAGAGACCCAGTACTTC.

In this sample, this clonotype turned up many times. The J gene is TRBJ1-2, the V gene TRBV30; possibly TRBD1 for D (5 bases). The CDR3 is 13 amino acids. Germline V gene sequence: CDR1 GTSNPN, CDR2 SVGIG (reference sequence). V lost 1 base to trimming and J lost 7 bases, with 13 bases between them. CDR3 region: CAWSGNGDGGYTF. Written as DNA, the CDR3 is TGTGCCTGGAGTGGGAACGGGGACGGTGGCTACACCTTC.